Following are 4 T cell receptor beta chains from one sample sequenced in a study of T cell responses to AZD1222 COVID-19 vaccine. Produced via immunoSEQ multiplex PCR; TCRdb's table is partial and in-frame only. The sample gives 93,000 or so clones, less than 95% of which show up once; 4% to 6% is in the top ten. The material was peripheral blood, obtained on day 0 of AZD1222 vaccination. These TCRs come from an adult in good health.

This chain links TRBV5-6 with TRBJ1-1, with TRBD1 matching over 10 bases. The CDR3 sequence is 14 residues long. The trim removed 4 bases at V and 6 bases at J, leaving 6 bases unmatched. Per the germline V gene, CDR1 is SGHDT and CDR2 is YYEEEE. This CDR3 is CASSPSGTGAEAFF. CDR3 DNA: TGTGCCAGCAGCCCATCCGGGACAGGGGCTGAAGCTTTCTTT.

The chain has TRBV6-5 and TRBJ2-7; perhaps TRBD2 as D (6 bases). The CDR3 runs 14 residues. CDR1 is MNHEY and CDR2 is SVGAGI in the germline V gene. V was trimmed by 5 bases and J by 5 bases, leaving 16 bases between them. The CDR3 loop reads CASSPGALLHEQYF. The CDR3, as DNA: TGTGCCAGCAGTCCGGGAGCCTTACTCCACGAGCAGTACTTC.

The chain links TRBV5-4 to TRBJ2-2; 7 bases agree with TRBD1. CDR1 and CDR2 (germline): SGHNT, YYREEE (reference sequence). Trimming cost V 4 bases and J 3 bases; bases outside gene matches: 6. The CDR3 has 15 amino acids. CDR3 sequence (DNA): TGTGCCAGCAGCCGAACAGGGGCGGACACCGGGGAGCTGTTTTTT. Amino acid sequence: CASSRTGADTGELFF.

The genes are TRBV23-1 and TRBJ2-5; D possibly corresponds to TRBD1 (5 bases). TRBV23-1 is an open reading frame, and its role is uncertain. V was cut by 8 bases and J by 1 base, with 11 bases left in between. This CDR3 is 13 amino acids long. The chain's CDR3 is CASGRQTQETQYF. CDR3 bases: TGCGCCAGCGGAAGACAGACCCAAGAGACCCAGTACTTC.